This TCR beta chain is drawn from a study of blood T cell repertoires in COVID-19. CDR1 and CDR2 (germline): SEHNR, FQNEAQ (reference sequence). V gave up 0 bases and J gave up 3 bases; unmatched junction bases: 14. This CDR3 spans 19 amino acids. Profiling relied on immunoSEQ multiplex PCR, and the TCRdb table lists in-frame clones only, not all of them. The sample records a few hundred thousand clones, roughly 85% being singletons. The sample was peripheral blood. This sequence originates from a woman aged 18 to 35 with acute or convalescent COVID-19. The chain uses TRBV7-9 and TRBJ2-7, with 10 positions matching TRBD2. CDR3 DNA sequence: TGTGCCAGCAGCTTAGCGCGTTTCCTAGCGGGAGTGCCCAACTACGAGCAGTACTTC. As protein: CASSLARFLAGVPNYEQYF.